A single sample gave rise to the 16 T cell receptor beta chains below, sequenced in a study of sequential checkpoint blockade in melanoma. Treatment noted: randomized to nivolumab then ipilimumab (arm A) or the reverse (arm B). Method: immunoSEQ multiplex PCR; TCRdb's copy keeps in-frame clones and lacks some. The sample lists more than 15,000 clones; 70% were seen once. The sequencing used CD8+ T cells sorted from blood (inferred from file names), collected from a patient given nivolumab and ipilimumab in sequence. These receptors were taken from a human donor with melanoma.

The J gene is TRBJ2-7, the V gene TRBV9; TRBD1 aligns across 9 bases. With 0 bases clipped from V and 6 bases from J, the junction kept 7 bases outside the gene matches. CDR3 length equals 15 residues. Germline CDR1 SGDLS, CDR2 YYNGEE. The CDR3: CASSVELQGAGEQYF. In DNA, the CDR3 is TGTGCCAGCAGCGTAGAGCTACAGGGGGCGGGCGAGCAGTACTTC. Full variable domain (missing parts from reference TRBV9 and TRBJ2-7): DSGVTQTPKHLITATGQRVTLRCSPRSGDLSVYWYQQSLDQGLQFLIQYYNGEERAKGNILERFSAQQFPDLHSELNLSSLELGDSALYFCASSVELQGAGEQYFGPGTRLTVT.

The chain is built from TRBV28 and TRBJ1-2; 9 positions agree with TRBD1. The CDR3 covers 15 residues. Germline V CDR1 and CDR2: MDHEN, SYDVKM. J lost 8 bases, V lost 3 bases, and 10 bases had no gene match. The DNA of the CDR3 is TGTGCCAGCAGTTTGCTAGGACAGGGGCGAGGGGGCTACACCTTC. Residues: CASSLLGQGRGGYTF.

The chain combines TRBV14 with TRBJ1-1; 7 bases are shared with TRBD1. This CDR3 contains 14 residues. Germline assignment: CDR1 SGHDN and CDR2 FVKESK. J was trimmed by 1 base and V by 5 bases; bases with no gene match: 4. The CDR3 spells CASSNDRENTEAFF. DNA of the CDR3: TGTGCCAGCAGCAACGACAGGGAGAACACTGAAGCTTTCTTT.

CDR3 bases: TGCAGCGTGGATGGGACAGGGTTATCTGAAAAACTGTTTTTT. This translates into CSVDGTGLSEKLFF. The rearrangement joins TRBV29-1 to TRBJ1-4; 9 positions match TRBD1. The CDR3 runs 14 residues. V was clipped by 6 bases and J by 7 bases; unmatched bases: 9. Germline CDR1 SQVTM, CDR2 ANQGSEA. The variable domain in full, with the rest retrieved from reference TRBV29-1 and TRBJ1-4, is SAVISQKPSRDICQRGTSLTIQCQVDSQVTMMFWYRQQPGQSLTLIATANQGSEATYESGFVIDKFPISRPNLTFSTLTVSNMSPEDSSIYLCSVDGTGLSEKLFFGSGTQLSVL.

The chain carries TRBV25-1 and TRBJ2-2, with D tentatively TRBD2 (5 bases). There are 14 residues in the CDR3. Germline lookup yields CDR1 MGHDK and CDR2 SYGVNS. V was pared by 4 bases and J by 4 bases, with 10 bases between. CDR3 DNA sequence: TGTGCCAGCAGTGGAGGGAGTACCACCGGGGAGCTGTTTTTT. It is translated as CASSGGSTTGELFF.

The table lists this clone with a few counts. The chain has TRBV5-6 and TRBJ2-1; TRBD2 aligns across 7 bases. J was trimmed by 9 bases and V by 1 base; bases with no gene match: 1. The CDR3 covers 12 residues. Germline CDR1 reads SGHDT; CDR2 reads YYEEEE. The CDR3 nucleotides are TGTGCCAGCAGCTTGACTAGCGCTGAGCAGTTCTTC. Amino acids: CASSLTSAEQFF.

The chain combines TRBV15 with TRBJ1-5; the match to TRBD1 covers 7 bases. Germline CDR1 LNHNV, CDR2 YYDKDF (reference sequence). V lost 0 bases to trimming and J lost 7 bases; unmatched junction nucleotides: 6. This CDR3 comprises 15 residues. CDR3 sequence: CATSRDKGAEQPQHF. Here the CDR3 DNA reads TGTGCCACCAGCAGAGATAAGGGGGCGGAACAGCCCCAGCATTTT.

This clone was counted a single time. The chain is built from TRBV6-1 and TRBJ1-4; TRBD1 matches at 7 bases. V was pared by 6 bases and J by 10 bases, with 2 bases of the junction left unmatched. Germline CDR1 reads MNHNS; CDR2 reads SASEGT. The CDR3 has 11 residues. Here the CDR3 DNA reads TGTGCCAGCAGAACAGGGGCAAAACTGTTTTTT. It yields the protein CASRTGAKLFF.

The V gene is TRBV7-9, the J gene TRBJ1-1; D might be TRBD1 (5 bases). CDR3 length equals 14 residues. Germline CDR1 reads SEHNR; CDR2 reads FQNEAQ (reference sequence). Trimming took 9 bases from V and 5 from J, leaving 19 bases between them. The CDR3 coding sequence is TGTGCCAGTTGGACGCCGGGAGGGGAGACTGAAGCTTTCTTT. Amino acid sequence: CASWTPGGETEAFF.

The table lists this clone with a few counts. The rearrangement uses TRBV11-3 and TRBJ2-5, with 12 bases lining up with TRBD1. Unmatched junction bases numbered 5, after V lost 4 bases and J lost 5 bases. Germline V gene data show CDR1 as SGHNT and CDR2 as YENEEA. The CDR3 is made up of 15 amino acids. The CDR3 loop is CASSSGQGAGETQYF. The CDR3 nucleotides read TGTGCCAGCAGCTCGGGACAGGGGGCAGGGGAGACCCAGTACTTC.

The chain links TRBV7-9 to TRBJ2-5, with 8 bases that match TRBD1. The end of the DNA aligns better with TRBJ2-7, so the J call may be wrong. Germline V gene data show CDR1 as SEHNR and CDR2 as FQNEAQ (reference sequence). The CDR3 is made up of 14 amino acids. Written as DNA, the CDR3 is TGTGCCAGCAGCTTAACGGACAGGGTCTACGAGCAGTACTTC. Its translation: CASSLTDRVYEQYF.

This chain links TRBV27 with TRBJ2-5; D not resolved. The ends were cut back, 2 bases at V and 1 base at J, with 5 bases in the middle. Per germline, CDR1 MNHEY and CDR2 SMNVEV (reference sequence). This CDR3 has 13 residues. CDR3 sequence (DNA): TGTGCCAGCAGTTTAAACGGCCAAGAGACCCAGTACTTC. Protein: CASSLNGQETQYF.

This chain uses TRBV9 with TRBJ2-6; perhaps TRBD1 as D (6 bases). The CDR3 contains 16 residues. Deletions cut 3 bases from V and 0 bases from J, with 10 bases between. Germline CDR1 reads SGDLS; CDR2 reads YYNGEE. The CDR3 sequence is CASSGLQGSGANVLTF. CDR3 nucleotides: TGTGCCAGCAGCGGCCTACAGGGCTCTGGGGCCAACGTCCTGACTTTC.

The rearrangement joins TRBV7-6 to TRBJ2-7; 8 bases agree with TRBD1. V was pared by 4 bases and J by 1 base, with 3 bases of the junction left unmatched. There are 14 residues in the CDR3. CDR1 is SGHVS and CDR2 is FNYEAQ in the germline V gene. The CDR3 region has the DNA TGTGCCAGCAGCTGGGGACAGGATTCCTACGAGCAGTACTTC. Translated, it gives CASSWGQDSYEQYF.

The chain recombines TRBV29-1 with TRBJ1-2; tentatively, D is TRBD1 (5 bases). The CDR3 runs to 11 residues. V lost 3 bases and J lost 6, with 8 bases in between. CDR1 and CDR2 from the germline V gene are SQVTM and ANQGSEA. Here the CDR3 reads CSVEAGNGYTF. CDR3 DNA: TGCAGCGTTGAGGCAGGGAATGGCTACACCTTC. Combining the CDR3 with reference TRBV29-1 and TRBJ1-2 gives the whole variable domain SAVISQKPSRDICQRGTSLTIQCQVDSQVTMMFWYRQQPGQSLTLIATANQGSEATYESGFVIDKFPISRPNLTFSTLTVSNMSPEDSSIYLCSVEAGNGYTFGSGTRLTVV.

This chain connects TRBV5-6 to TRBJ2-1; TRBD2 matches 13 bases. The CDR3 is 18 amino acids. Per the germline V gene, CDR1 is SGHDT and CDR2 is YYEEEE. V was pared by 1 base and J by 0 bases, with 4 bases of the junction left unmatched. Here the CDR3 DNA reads TGTGCCAGCAGCTTGAGACTAGCGGGAGGTAACTCCTACAATGAGCAGTTCTTC. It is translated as CASSLRLAGGNSYNEQFF.